This T cell receptor (beta chain) was documented in a study of blood T cell repertoires in COVID-19. Study processing details: Counts of nucleated cells, estimated from reference gene primer amplification, were obtained. Sequencing used immunoSEQ multiplex PCR; TCRdb keeps in-frame clones, though not all of them. V, J and clone size are taken as reported in that table, and D and trimming were inferred from the DNA itself. This table has 150,000 to 180,000 clones, 70% to 85% appearing once. The germline V gene has CDR1 SQVTM and CDR2 ANQGSEA. The V gene end was trimmed by 3 bases and the J gene end by 3 bases; junction bases not matched to a gene: 6. CDR3 length: 15 amino acids.

V is TRBV29-1 and J is TRBJ2-7; 12 nucleotides line up with TRBD2. The sample comprised peripheral blood. This receptor was identified in a man aged 55 to 70 with COVID-19, enrolled during active disease. CDR3 nucleotides: TGCAGCGTTGAGCAACTAGCGGGAGGCATCTACGAGCAGTACTTC. As protein: CSVEQLAGGIYEQYF.